This T cell receptor beta chain was documented in a study of CD8+ T cells in alopecia areata. Study details: Once tofacitinib had been taken for 6 to 18 months, 6 months off drug followed.

The germline gives CDR1 KGHSH, CDR2 LQKENI. The CDR3 is 14 amino acids. The V and J ends lost 3 bases and 4 bases respectively, with 10 bases between them. Following RNA extraction, reverse transcription yielded cDNA that acted as the sequencing template. Some clones are missing from TCRdb's copy, which holds only in-frame ones; the method was immunoSEQ multiplex PCR. Found here are 150,000 or so clones, 58% of them singletons; the top ten hold 16%. Comment on this clone: Its matching antigen is unknown.

Broader study findings: Tofacitinib produced a significant decrease in scalp clonality and in expanded CD8+ clones among the top 100.

Described treatment: oral pan-JAK inhibitor, 5-10 mg twice daily. The chain carries TRBV18 and TRBJ2-1, with D possibly TRBD2 on 6 matching bases. This TCR was sampled from a human donor with alopecia areata. Sequenced material: CD4+ T cells sorted from blood, taken at approximately week 56, from a patient treated with tofacitinib. The CDR3 sequence is CASSPGLSYNEQFF. The CDR3 DNA follows: TGTGCCAGCTCACCGGGACTTTCATACAATGAGCAGTTCTTC.